These T cell receptor beta chains were read from a single sample in a study of T-cell memory formation after mild COVID-19. Using its own MiXCR run on the 5' RACE reads, TCRdb lists one record per CDR3 protein. The sample consists of 200,000 to 250,000 distinct CDR3 sequences, 9.5% of them appearing once. The sequencing sample was made of PBMCs or a T cell subset sorted from them (not recorded which). The receptors shown here come from a man aged 18 to 30 who had mild COVID-19 (a few samples of this study predate the infection). Cell type and time point are not known. CDR3s include the opening cysteine and the closing phenylalanine or tryptophan. The D gene is left open where the match is weak. Size tells how often a clone was seen (once, few, many) or the class of an expanded clone, and some rows leave it out.

TRBJ1-5 TRBV7-2 NA NA CASSLGFRDFGNQPQHF TGTGCCAGCAGCTTAGGGTTCCGGGACTTCGGCAATCAGCCCCAGCATTTT
TRBJ2-5 TRBV18 few NA CASSPARNSDGQETQYF TGTGCCAGCTCACCGGCTCGAAACAGCGACGGCCAAGAGACCCAGTACTTC
TRBJ2-2 TRBV10-3 NA NA CAISAWENTGELFF TGTGCCATCAGTGCGTGGGAGAACACCGGGGAGCTGTTTTTT
TRBJ2-5 TRBV3-1 few NA CASSQDTGRQETQYF TGTGCCAGCAGCCAAGATACGGGACGGCAAGAGACCCAGTACTTC
TRBJ2-1 TRBV6-5 NA NA CASRSIVEQFF TGTGCCAGCAGATCAATCGTGGAGCAGTTCTTC
TRBJ1-2 TRBV18 NA NA CASSPPRQNYGYTF TGTGCCAGCTCACCACCCAGACAGAACTATGGCTACACCTTC
TRBJ2-3 TRBV10-3 few TRBD1 CAISESTGSDTQYF TGTGCCATCAGTGAGTCGACAGGGTCAGATACGCAGTATTTT
TRBJ1-6 TRBV6-5 NA NA CASSTTGNIRLPLHF TGTGCCAGCAGTACCACCGGGAATATACGTCTACCCCTCCACTTT
TRBJ2-3 TRBV5-1 many NA CASSPGVSLLTDTQYF TGCGCCAGCAGCCCGGGGGTCTCCCTACTCACAGATACGCAGTATTTT
TRBJ1-1 TRBV11-2 few NA CASSPNGGGTEAFF TGTGCCAGCAGCCCGAACGGGGGAGGGACTGAAGCTTTCTTT
TRBJ1-5 TRBV2 NA NA CASSEEAENQPQHF TGTGCCAGCAGTGAAGAGGCCGAGAATCAGCCCCAGCATTTT
TRBJ1-5 TRBV15 many NA CATSRAHEGKPQHF TGTGCCACCAGCAGAGCCCACGAGGGGAAGCCCCAGCATTTT
TRBJ2-3 TRBV5-1 many TRBD1 CASSLGQPGDTQYF TGCGCCAGCAGCCTGGGACAGCCGGGAGATACGCAGTATTTT
TRBJ1-1 TRBV4-3 many NA CASSQFSSGTEAFF TGCGCCAGCAGCCAATTCTCGTCAGGGACTGAAGCTTTCTTT
TRBJ2-4 TRBV15 NA NA CATSRDRGGIQYF TGTGCCACCAGCAGAGACAGGGGGGGCATTCAGTACTTC
TRBJ2-1 TRBV7-2 few TRBD2 CASRPTSGNEQFF TGTGCCAGCAGACCAACTAGCGGCAATGAGCAGTTCTTC
TRBJ2-2 TRBV10-3 NA TRBD2 CAISGFTSGGAATGELFF TGTGCCATCAGTGGCTTTACTAGCGGGGGGGCTGCCACCGGGGAGCTGTTTTTT
TRBJ2-5 TRBV5-5 many NA CASSSDWEETQYF TGTGCCAGCAGCTCGGACTGGGAAGAGACCCAGTACTTC
TRBJ2-1 TRBV6-2/TRBV6-3 few NA CASSYGFYNEQFF TGTGCCAGCAGTTACGGGTTCTACAATGAGCAGTTCTTC
TRBJ1-5 TRBV20-1 few NA CSARGGPGQPQHF TGCAGTGCGAGAGGGGGGCCGGGACAGCCCCAGCATTTT
TRBJ1-1 TRBV3-1 many NA CASSQRVNTEAFF TGTGCCAGCAGCCAAAGGGTGAACACTGAAGCTTTCTTT
TRBJ1-3 TRBV12-3/TRBV12-4 once TRBD1 CASSLGTGATGNTIYF TGTGCCAGCAGTTTAGGCACAGGGGCCACTGGAAACACCATATATTTT
TRBJ1-6 TRBV7-2 few NA CASSLTAGDGSPLHF TGTGCCAGCAGCTTAACTGCAGGGGACGGGTCACCCCTCCACTTT
TRBJ1-6 TRBV4-1 many NA CASRNTANNSPLHF TGCGCCAGCAGGAACACTGCAAATAATTCACCCCTCCACTTT
TRBJ1-2 TRBV20-1 few NA CSARDRILIYGYTF TGCAGTGCTAGAGATAGAATTCTTATCTATGGCTACACCTTC
TRBJ2-3 TRBV27 few TRBD1 CASSLSVGGGTDTQYF TGTGCCAGCAGTTTATCGGTAGGGGGCGGGACAGATACGCAGTATTTT
TRBJ2-5 TRBV7-2 few NA CASSFLGETQYF TGTGCCAGCAGCTTTCTAGGAGAGACCCAGTACTTC
TRBJ1-1 TRBV6-5 few NA CASSYSRVNTEAFF TGTGCCAGCAGTTACTCCAGGGTTAACACTGAAGCTTTCTTT
TRBJ2-7 TRBV29-1 NA NA CSVEARGGYEQYF TGCAGCGTTGAAGCCAGGGGCGGCTACGAGCAGTACTTC
TRBJ2-1 TRBV30 NA TRBD2 CACRLGGGNEQFF TGTGCCTGTAGGTTGGGGGGGGGCAATGAGCAGTTCTTC
TRBJ2-5 TRBV3-1 few TRBD2 CASSQSGGQETQYF TGTGCCAGCAGCCAGTCGGGGGGCCAAGAGACCCAGTACTTC
TRBJ1-5 TRBV27 few NA CASSLWAPQHF TGTGCCAGCAGTTTATGGGCGCCCCAGCATTTT
TRBJ1-1 TRBV20-1 NA NA CSAAGETEAFF TGCAGTGCGGCAGGGGAGACTGAAGCTTTCTTT
TRBJ2-3 TRBV5-4 few NA CASSNSGASGDTQYF TGTGCCAGCAGCAACTCGGGGGCCTCGGGAGATACGCAGTATTTT
TRBJ2-5 TRBV4-3 NA NA CASSQDKETQYF TGCGCCAGCAGCCAAGACAAAGAGACCCAGTACTTC
TRBJ1-1 TRBV9 many NA CASSVAMNTEAFF TGTGCCAGCAGCGTAGCGATGAACACTGAAGCTTTCTTT
TRBJ2-1 TRBV7-2 many TRBD2 CASSYTGGAYNEQFF TGTGCCAGCAGTTACACGGGGGGGGCCTACAATGAGCAGTTCTTC
TRBJ2-3 TRBV5-1 few TRBD2 CASSLARRGSTDTQYF TGCGCCAGCAGCTTGGCCCGGCGGGGGAGCACAGATACGCAGTATTTT
TRBJ2-3 TRBV6-2/TRBV6-3 NA NA CASSYGQESTDTQYF TGTGCCAGCAGTTACGGGCAGGAAAGCACAGATACGCAGTATTTT
TRBJ2-5 TRBV20-1 many TRBD1 CSATGGALETQYF TGCAGTGCAACAGGGGGTGCACTAGAGACCCAGTACTTC
TRBJ2-7 TRBV18 few NA CASSPGTHDEQYF TGTGCCAGCTCACCCGGGACACACGACGAGCAGTACTTC